A selection of T cell receptor beta chains follows, all from one sample in a study of blood T cell repertoires in COVID-19. TCRdb keeps only in-frame clones here, not all; method: immunoSEQ multiplex PCR. The sample holds some 300,000 clones, over 85% seen once. The sequencing sample was made of PBMCs or T cells enriched from blood (not recorded which). These receptors were collected from a woman aged 25 to 39 who had recovered from COVID-19. Each CDR3 is given with its conserved first and last residue. Each record gives: D gene, J gene, clone size, V gene, CDR3 DNA, CDR3 protein. A D gene is named only where the DNA matches it firmly. Only part of the rows carry a size: once, few, many, or a class if the clone is expanded.

. | TRBJ2-2 | . | TRBV7-9 | TGTGCCAGCAGCTACCAGCCGGCGGACACCGGGGAGCTGTTTTTT | CASSYQPADTGELFF
TRBD1 | TRBJ1-1 | . | TRBV29-1 | TGCAGCGTTGAAGTAACACAGGGGGGTACTGAAGCTTTCTTT | CSVEVTQGGTEAFF
. | TRBJ2-3 | . | TRBV30 | TGTGCCTGGAGCCCAGGAGGGCCAGCAGATACGCAGTATTTT | CAWSPGGPADTQYF
. | TRBJ2-7 | . | TRBV19 | TGTGCCAGTAGTACAACGACAGCTACCCACGAGCAGTACTTC | CASSTTTATHEQYF
. | TRBJ2-2 | . | TRBV28 | TGTGCCAGCTGTATGGTCAGGGTCACCGGGGAGCTGTTTTTT | CASCMVRVTGELFF
TRBD1 | TRBJ1-2 | . | TRBV7-2 | TGTGCCAGCAGCCTAACAGGGGCCCTGACCCTAAGCCCCTATGGCTACACCTTC | CASSLTGALTLSPYGYTF
. | TRBJ1-2 | . | TRBV7-9 | TGTGCCAGCAGCTTATACGGGAGTGGCTACACCTTC | CASSLYGSGYTF
TRBD1 | TRBJ2-3 | . | TRBV7-2 | TGTGCCAGCAGCGCGACAGGGTCGGCAGATACGCAGTATTTT | CASSATGSADTQYF
TRBD1 | TRBJ2-7 | . | TRBV6-5 | TGTGCCAGCAGTCGTACAGGGGGATCTATCTACGAGCAGTACTTC | CASSRTGGSIYEQYF
. | TRBJ2-7 | . | TRBV25-1 | TGTGCCAGCCAAACAACAGGGAACCCCCACGAGCAGTACTTC | CASQTTGNPHEQYF
TRBD2 | TRBJ2-3 | . | TRBV7-8 | TGTGCCAGCAGCTTATTGGCGGCGGGAGTAGATACGCAGTATTTT | CASSLLAAGVDTQYF
TRBD1 | TRBJ1-1 | . | TRBV5-1 | TGCGCCAGCGAGACAGGGGTTGAGAACACTGAAGCTTTCTTT | CASETGVENTEAFF
. | TRBJ2-1 | once | TRBV14 | TGTGCCAGCAGCCAAAGGGCTAGCCCAGCGGGTGAGCAGTTCTTC | CASSQRASPAGEQFF
TRBD1 | TRBJ2-1 | . | TRBV19 | TGTGCCAGTAGCGGACAGGGGGCGAACAATGAGCAGTTCTTC | CASSGQGANNEQFF